This T cell receptor beta chain originates from a study of cytomegalovirus exposure and HLA in healthy donors. Regarding the study as a whole: About 90% or about 30% of the time was how often most TCR beta V segments were productive, according to an earlier analysis.

Notes on this clone: What it recognizes is unknown.

This CDR3 region has 14 residues. Germline V gene sequence: CDR1 SGHRS, CDR2 YFSETQ. Trimming pared 1 base from V and 1 base from J, leaving 8 bases between. The PCR used 60 Vbeta and 13 Jbeta primers. Measured with immunoSEQ multiplex PCR; TCRdb has only the in-frame clones, and not every one. Its table records 150,000 to 250,000 clones. The rearrangement links TRBV5-1 to TRBJ1-1; D is undetermined. Sequencing was carried out using PBMCs. The receptor was derived from a boy aged 5-17 years in good health and CMV-seronegative. The CDR3 is CASSLSRENTEAFF. In nucleotides, the CDR3 is TGCGCCAGCAGCTTGAGCCGGGAGAACACTGAAGCTTTCTTT.